Listed here are 25 T cell receptor beta chains from one sample, sequenced in a study of blood T cell repertoires in COVID-19. Sequencing used immunoSEQ multiplex PCR; TCRdb keeps in-frame clones, though not all of them. Among 410,000 or so clones listed, just over 85% were seen once. Sequenced sample: peripheral blood. These receptors came from a woman aged 25 to 39 with active or convalescent COVID-19.

The chain recombines TRBV20-1 with TRBJ1-2; D perhaps matches TRBD1 (5 bases). From germline, CDR1 is DFQATT and CDR2 SNEGSKA (reference sequence). This CDR3 is built from 12 residues. The ends were cut back, 3 bases at V and 7 bases at J, with 12 bases in the middle. DNA for the CDR3: TGCAGTGCTAGTGCCGGGGGGGGTGGCTACACCTTC. Translation: CSASAGGGGYTF.

V usage is TRBV21-1 and J usage is TRBJ2-2; the table's D call, TRBD1, has no DNA check behind it. TRBV21-1 is marked as a pseudogene. This CDR3 has 16 amino acids. CDR3 amino acids: CASSPQGADNTGELFF. CDR3 DNA sequence: TGTGCCAGCAGCCCCCAGGGGGCTGATAACACCGGGGAGCTGTTTTTT.

The chain has TRBV27 and TRBJ1-1; perhaps TRBD1 as D (6 bases). CDR3 length: 12 amino acids. The V end was cut by 4 bases, the J end by 8 bases, with 11 bases between. Per the germline V gene, CDR1 is MNHEY and CDR2 is SMNVEV (reference sequence). The DNA of the CDR3 is TGTGCCAGCAGTTCCCCAGGGGTCGAAGCTTTCTTT. Translating gives CASSSPGVEAFF.

The chain joins TRBV13 to TRBJ1-4, with 7 bases lining up with TRBD1. The CDR3 has 15 amino acids. Trimming took 4 bases from V and 6 from J; bases not matched to a gene: 8. In germline, CDR1 is PRHDT, CDR2 FYEKMQ (reference sequence). The CDR3 is CASSSRQGSDEKLFF. The CDR3 coding sequence is TGTGCCAGCAGCTCACGACAGGGATCGGATGAAAAACTGTTTTTT.

V gene TRBV4-1 combines with J gene TRBJ2-6; tentatively, D is TRBD2 (5 bases). The CDR3 is 14 residues long. The V and J ends lost 0 bases and 8 bases respectively, with 8 bases between them. Germline V lookup: CDR1 MGHRA, CDR2 YSYEKL. Here the CDR3 DNA reads TGCGCCAGCAGCCAAGACTCGGGGACCAACGTCCTGACTTTC. This sequence encodes CASSQDSGTNVLTF.

V gene TRBV9 combines with J gene TRBJ1-5; the D is unclear. The CDR3 has 15 residues. Germline V gene data show CDR1 as SGDLS and CDR2 as YYNGEE. The ends were cut back, 3 bases at V and 6 bases at J, with 16 bases in the middle. CDR3 residues: CASSADLEPSQPQHF. CDR3 nucleotides: TGTGCCAGCAGCGCCGACCTAGAGCCCAGTCAGCCCCAGCATTTT.

This sequence joins TRBV18 and TRBJ1-2; D possibly corresponds to TRBD1 (5 bases). The CDR3 sequence is 16 residues long. Trimming cost V 0 bases and J 1 base, with 12 bases left between them. Germline V gene sequence: CDR1 KGHSH, CDR2 LQKENI. The CDR3 spells CASSPPARTNNYGYTF. The CDR3 DNA follows: TGTGCCAGCTCACCACCGGCACGGACAAATAACTATGGCTACACCTTC.

The chain employs TRBV20-1 and TRBJ2-7; D is undetermined. This CDR3 is 10 amino acids long. V was cut by 6 bases and J by 5 bases, with 8 bases left in between. Germline CDR1 and CDR2: DFQATT and SNEGSKA (reference sequence). CDR3 protein: CSALKDEQYF. The CDR3 region has the DNA TGCAGTGCACTAAAGGACGAGCAGTACTTC.

The chain recombines TRBV20-1 with TRBJ1-1; TRBD1 is a possible D gene (5 bases). This CDR3 region has 12 residues. With 3 bases removed from V and 5 bases from J, the gap between germline ends came to 10 bases. The germline gives CDR1 DFQATT, CDR2 SNEGSKA (reference sequence). In nucleotides, the CDR3 is TGCAGTGCTAGTTGGGGGGGGACTGAAGCTTTCTTT. This sequence encodes CSASWGGTEAFF.

The CDR3 loop reads CASSLGVVGRYEQYF. The CDR3, as DNA: TGTGCCAGCAGCTTAGGGGTTGTGGGCAGATACGAGCAGTACTTC. The rearrangement uses TRBV7-9 and TRBJ2-7; D gene uncertain. Per germline, CDR1 SEHNR and CDR2 FQNEAQ (reference sequence). V lost 1 base to trimming and J lost 4 bases, with 14 bases between them. The CDR3 is 15 residues long.

The chain's CDR3 is CASSNKPANSGRAHEQFF. The DNA of the CDR3 is TGTGCCAGCAGTAATAAACCAGCGAATAGCGGGAGGGCCCATGAGCAGTTCTTC. The chain is built from TRBV2 and TRBJ2-1; 11 bases fit TRBD2. This CDR3 is built from 18 residues. V trimming: 5 bases; J trimming: 8 bases; junction bases outside the gene matches: 17. Germline V gives CDR1 SNHLY, CDR2 FYNNEI.

The CDR3 DNA sequence: TGCAGCGCCGCCGGACAGGGGATTAACACTGAAGCTTTCTTT. Its translation is CSAAGQGINTEAFF. The rearrangement uses TRBV29-1 and TRBJ1-1; 9 positions agree with TRBD1. V shed 7 bases, J shed 2 bases, and the junction held 8 bases outside the gene matches. The CDR3 consists of 14 residues. Germline CDR1 reads SQVTM; CDR2 reads ANQGSEA.

This chain joins TRBV5-1 and TRBJ1-1, with TRBD1 matching 7 bases. This CDR3 is 16 amino acids long. Germline CDR1 and CDR2: SGHRS and YFSETQ. J gave up 1 base and V 0 bases, and 6 bases lay outside the gene matches. The CDR3 DNA sequence: TGCGCCAGCAGCTTGGTAAGGGACAGAGGGAACACTGAAGCTTTCTTT. It specifies CASSLVRDRGNTEAFF.

The chain has TRBV5-5 and TRBJ2-6; TRBD1 is a possible D gene (5 bases). In germline, CDR1 is SGHKS, CDR2 YYEKEE (reference sequence). Trimming took 3 bases from V and 4 from J, leaving 14 bases between them. The CDR3 sequence is 16 residues long. For the CDR3, the DNA is TGTGCCAGCAGCTCGACCAGGGTACTGGGGGCCAACGTCCTGACTTTC. This sequence encodes CASSSTRVLGANVLTF.

This clone was seen just once. This chain links TRBV6-6 with TRBJ2-7; D may be TRBD1 (6 bases). V lost 2 bases and J 1 base, leaving 12 bases between the germline ends. The CDR3 contains 15 residues. The germline gives CDR1 MNHNY, CDR2 SVGAGI (reference sequence). Here the CDR3 reads CASSYGQGKSYEQYF. CDR3 bases: TGTGCCAGCAGTTACGGTCAGGGGAAGTCCTACGAGCAGTACTTC.

V gene TRBV6-1 combines with J gene TRBJ2-1; 10 positions match TRBD2. V gave up 0 bases and J gave up 6 bases; unmatched junction bases: 2. CDR3 size: 15 residues. Germline CDR1 and CDR2: MNHNS and SASEGT. This CDR3 reads CASSEAAGGLNEQFF. The DNA of the CDR3 is TGTGCCAGCAGTGAAGCAGCGGGGGGGCTCAATGAGCAGTTCTTC.

The rearrangement joins TRBV18 to TRBJ1-3; TRBD1 is a possible D gene (5 bases). Per the germline V gene, CDR1 is KGHSH and CDR2 is LQKENI. Trimming pared 0 bases from V and 0 bases from J, leaving 9 bases between. The CDR3 runs to 16 residues. This CDR3 reads CASSPPNGHSGNTIYF. DNA for the CDR3: TGTGCCAGCTCACCACCGAACGGACACTCTGGAAACACCATATATTTT.

A few counts support this clone. Different DNA sequences within this sample yield the same CDR3. The J gene is TRBJ1-1, the V gene TRBV9; weak D call: TRBD1 (6 bases). V dropped 4 bases and J dropped 4 bases, with 11 bases sitting between them. Per the germline V gene, CDR1 is SGDLS and CDR2 is YYNGEE. The CDR3 runs to 13 residues. The CDR3 nucleotides are TGTGCCAGCAGCCCTAGAGGGGGCACTGAAGCTTTCTTT. Its translation: CASSPRGGTEAFF. The complete variable domain, with remaining parts taken from reference TRBV9 and TRBJ1-1, reads DSGVTQTPKHLITATGQRVTLRCSPRSGDLSVYWYQQSLDQGLQFLIQYYNGEERAKGNILERFSAQQFPDLHSELNLSSLELGDSALYFCASSPRGGTEAFFGQGTRLTVV.

The chain couples TRBV3-1 (or the pseudogene TRBV3-2) to TRBJ2-7, with a tentative D call TRBD1 (5 bases). Germline CDR1 LGHDT, CDR2 YNNKEL (reference sequence). The CDR3 covers 15 residues. Trimming shortened V by 3 bases and J by 3 bases, and 15 bases separated the two germline ends. The CDR3 loop is CASSQDGGAYYEQYF. The CDR3 DNA is TGTGCCAGCAGCCAGGACGGTGGGGCATACTACGAGCAGTACTTC.

V is TRBV19 and J is TRBJ1-2, with a possible D match to TRBD1 (5 bases). The CDR3 runs 14 residues. Trimming took 5 bases from V and 4 from J, leaving 14 bases between them. CDR1 and CDR2 from the germline V gene are LNHDA and SQIVND (reference sequence). The CDR3 spells CASSLTGNFYGYTF. The DNA of the CDR3 is TGTGCCAGTAGTTTAACAGGAAATTTCTATGGCTACACCTTC. The full variable domain, its missing parts supplied by reference TRBV19 and TRBJ1-2, is DGGITQSPKYLFRKEGQNVTLSCEQNLNHDAMYWYRQDPGQGLRLIYYSQIVNDFQKGDIAEGYSVSREKKESFPLTVTSAQKNPTAFYLCASSLTGNFYGYTFGSGTRLTVV.

V and J are TRBV19 and TRBJ2-7; no clear D. The CDR3 runs to 13 residues. CDR1 and CDR2 (germline): LNHDA, SQIVND (reference sequence). The V end lost 3 bases, the J end lost 6 bases, and 12 bases lay between the germline ends. The CDR3 loop is CASSIPPAGEQYF. CDR3 sequence (DNA): TGTGCCAGTAGTATCCCTCCCGCCGGCGAGCAGTACTTC. The full variable domain, in which reference TRBV19 and TRBJ2-7 provide the parts outside the CDR3, is DGGITQSPKYLFRKEGQNVTLSCEQNLNHDAMYWYRQDPGQGLRLIYYSQIVNDFQKGDIAEGYSVSREKKESFPLTVTSAQKNPTAFYLCASSIPPAGEQYFGPGTRLTVT.

The V call is TRBV19, the J call TRBJ1-2, with D uncertain. The CDR3 is made up of 12 amino acids. In germline, CDR1 is LNHDA, CDR2 SQIVND (reference sequence). Between the trimmed V and J ends, which lost 6 bases and 7 bases, there was a span of 12 bases. CDR3 nucleotides: TGTGCCAGTAGACTCGGCGGATTTGGCTACACCTTC. This encodes CASRLGGFGYTF.

This clone has more than one count but fewer than ten. The chain is built from TRBV6-5 and TRBJ1-3; D gene uncertain. Trimming cost V 11 bases and J 0 bases, with 11 bases left between them. The CDR3 sequence is 13 residues long. The germline gives CDR1 MNHEY, CDR2 SVGAGI. CDR3: CASLEGSGNTIYF. The CDR3 bases are TGTGCCTCCCTTGAGGGCTCTGGAAACACCATATATTTT.

The V call is TRBV25-1, the J call TRBJ1-3; D gene unclear. This CDR3 is 15 amino acids long. The germline V gene has CDR1 MGHDK and CDR2 SYGVNS. Trimming removed 3 bases at V and 0 bases at J, with 9 bases between. The CDR3 protein is CASSDAGSSGNTIYF. The CDR3 DNA reads TGTGCCAGCAGTGACGCGGGGTCCTCTGGAAACACCATATATTTT.

This sequence joins TRBV6-5 and TRBJ1-2; tentative D call: TRBD1 (5 bases). The CDR3 consists of 15 residues. The germline V gene encodes CDR1 MNHEY and CDR2 SVGAGI. V was trimmed by 8 bases and J by 0 bases, leaving 16 bases between them. The CDR3 DNA is TGTGCCAGCTTGGGGAACAGGCTGACTAACTATGGCTACACCTTC. Amino acids: CASLGNRLTNYGYTF.